This TCR beta chain stems from a study of T-cell reconstitution after alpha-beta-depleted transplantation in children. General study results and limits: At day 60, the high TCRbeta diversity found in some patients originated from recipient T cells and thymic progenitors that had survived. By about two months after transplant, alpha-beta T cells reportedly arose from several hundred graft clones that had expanded. Newly produced T cells mostly provided counts and TCRbeta diversity after one year, as hyperexpanded clones declined.

The V and J ends lost 3 bases and 4 bases, in that order; junction bases with no gene match: 7. The CDR3 sequence is 15 residues long. To note about this clonotype: What it recognizes is unknown.

Unique molecular identifiers were built into the TCRbeta library. TCRdb reprocessed the PCR reads with MiXCR, giving one entry per CDR3 protein. This repertoire shows approximately 270,000 distinct CDR3 sequences, 20% to 30% found once; its top ten account for around 4.8%. The sample consisted of PBMCs, mostly from graft donor cells, taken 360 days after TCRalphabeta/CD19-depleted stem cell transplant. J is TRBJ1-1 and V is TRBV12-3 or TRBV12-4, with 8 nucleotides matching TRBD1. This receptor was taken from a female patient between 2 and 15 years old who had a stem cell transplant for congenital amegakaryocytic thrombocytopenia, so the T cells may come from the graft donor. CDR3 DNA: TGTGCCAGCAGTTTCCCAGGGGGCGCGGTCACTGAAGCTTTCTTT. As protein: CASSFPGGAVTEAFF.